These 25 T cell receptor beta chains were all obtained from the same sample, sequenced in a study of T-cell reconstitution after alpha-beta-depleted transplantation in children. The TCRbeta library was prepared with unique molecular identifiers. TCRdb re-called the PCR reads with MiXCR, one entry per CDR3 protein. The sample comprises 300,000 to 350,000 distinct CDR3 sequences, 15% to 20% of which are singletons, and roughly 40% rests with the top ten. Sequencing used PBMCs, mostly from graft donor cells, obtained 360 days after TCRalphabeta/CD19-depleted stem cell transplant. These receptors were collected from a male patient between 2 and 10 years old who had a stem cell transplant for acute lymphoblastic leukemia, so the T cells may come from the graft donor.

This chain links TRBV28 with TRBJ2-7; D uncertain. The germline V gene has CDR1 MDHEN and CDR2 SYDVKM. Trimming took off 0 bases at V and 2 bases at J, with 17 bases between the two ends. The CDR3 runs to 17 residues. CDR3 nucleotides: TGTGCCAGCAGTTTATGGGTTCCCCTGCACAACGCCTACGAGCAGTACTTC. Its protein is CASSLWVPLHNAYEQYF.

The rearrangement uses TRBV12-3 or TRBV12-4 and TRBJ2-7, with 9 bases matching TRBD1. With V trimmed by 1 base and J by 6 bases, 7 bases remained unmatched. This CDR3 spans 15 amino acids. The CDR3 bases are TGTGCCAGCAGTTTAGGGGACAGGGATGTCGGCGAGCAGTACTTC. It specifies CASSLGDRDVGEQYF.

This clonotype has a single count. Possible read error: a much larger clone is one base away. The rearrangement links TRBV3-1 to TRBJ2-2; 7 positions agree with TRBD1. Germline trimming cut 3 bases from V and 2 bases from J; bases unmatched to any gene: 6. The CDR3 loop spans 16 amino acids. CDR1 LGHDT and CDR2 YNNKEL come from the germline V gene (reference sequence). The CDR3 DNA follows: TGTGCCAGCAGCCACGGATGGGACAGCAACACCGGGGAGCTGTTTTTT. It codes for CASSHGWDSNTGELFF.

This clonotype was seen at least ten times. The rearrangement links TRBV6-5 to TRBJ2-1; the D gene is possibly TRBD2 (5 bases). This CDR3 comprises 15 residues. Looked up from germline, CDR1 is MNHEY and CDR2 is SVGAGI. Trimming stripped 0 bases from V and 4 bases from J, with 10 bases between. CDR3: CASSYSAGQYNEQFF. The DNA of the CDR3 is TGTGCCAGCAGTTACTCTGCGGGTCAATACAATGAGCAGTTCTTC.

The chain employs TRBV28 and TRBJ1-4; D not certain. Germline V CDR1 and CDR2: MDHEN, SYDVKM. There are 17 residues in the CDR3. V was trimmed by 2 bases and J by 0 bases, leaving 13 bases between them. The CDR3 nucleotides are TGTGCCAGCAGTTTAACCCTAAAAGGTCCAACTAATGAAAAACTGTTTTTT. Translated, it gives CASSLTLKGPTNEKLFF.

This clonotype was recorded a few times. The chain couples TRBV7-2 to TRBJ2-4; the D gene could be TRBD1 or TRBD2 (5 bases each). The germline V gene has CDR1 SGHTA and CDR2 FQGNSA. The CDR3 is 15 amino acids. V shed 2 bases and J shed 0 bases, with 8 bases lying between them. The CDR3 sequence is CASSLSGTAKNIQYF. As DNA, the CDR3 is TGTGCCAGCAGCTTAAGTGGGACAGCCAAAAACATTCAGTACTTC.

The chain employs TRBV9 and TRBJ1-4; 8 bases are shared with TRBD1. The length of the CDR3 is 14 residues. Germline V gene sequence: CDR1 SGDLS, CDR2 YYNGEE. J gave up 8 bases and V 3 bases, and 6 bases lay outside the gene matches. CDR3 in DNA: TGTGCCAGCAGCGAGACAGGGGATGGGGAAAAACTGTTTTTT. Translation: CASSETGDGEKLFF.

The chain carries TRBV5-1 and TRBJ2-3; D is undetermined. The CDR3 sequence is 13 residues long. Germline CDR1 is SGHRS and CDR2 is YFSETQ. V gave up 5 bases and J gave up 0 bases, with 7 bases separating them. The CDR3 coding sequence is TGCGCCAGCAGACCTCCCAGCACAGATACGCAGTATTTT. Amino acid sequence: CASRPPSTDTQYF.

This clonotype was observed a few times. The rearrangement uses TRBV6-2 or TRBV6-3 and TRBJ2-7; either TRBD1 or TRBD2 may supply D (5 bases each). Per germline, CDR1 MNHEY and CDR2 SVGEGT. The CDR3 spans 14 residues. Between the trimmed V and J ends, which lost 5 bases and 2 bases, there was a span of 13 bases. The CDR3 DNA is TGTGCCAGCAGTACCAGGGACCGGACCTACGAGCAGTACTTC. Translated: CASSTRDRTYEQYF.

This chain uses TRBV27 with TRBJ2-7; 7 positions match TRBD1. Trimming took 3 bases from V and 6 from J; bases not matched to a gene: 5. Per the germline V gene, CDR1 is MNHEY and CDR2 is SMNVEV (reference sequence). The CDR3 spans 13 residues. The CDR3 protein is CASSFGDRFEQYF. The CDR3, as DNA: TGTGCCAGCAGTTTTGGGGACAGATTCGAGCAGTACTTC.

The CDR3 is CASSFGPGLAGNHQYNEQFF. CDR3 in DNA: TGCGCCAGCAGCTTTGGTCCCGGACTAGCGGGAAACCACCAGTACAATGAGCAGTTCTTC. The rearrangement uses TRBV5-1 and TRBJ2-1, with 12 bases aligning to TRBD2. The CDR3 consists of 20 residues. The ends lost 2 bases at V and 4 bases at J; junction bases unmatched: 16. Germline V gene sequence: CDR1 SGHRS, CDR2 YFSETQ.

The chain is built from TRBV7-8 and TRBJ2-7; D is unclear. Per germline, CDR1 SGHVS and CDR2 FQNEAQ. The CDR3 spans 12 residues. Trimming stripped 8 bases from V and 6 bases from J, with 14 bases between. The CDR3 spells CASGKRPSEQYF. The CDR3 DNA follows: TGTGCCAGCGGGAAACGACCCTCCGAGCAGTACTTC. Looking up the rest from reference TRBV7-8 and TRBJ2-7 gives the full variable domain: GAGVSQSPRYKVAKRGQDVALRCDPISGHVSLFWYQQALGQGPEFLTYFQNEAQLDKSGLPSDRFFAERPEGSVSTLKIQRTQQEDSAVYLCASGKRPSEQYFGPGTRLTVT.

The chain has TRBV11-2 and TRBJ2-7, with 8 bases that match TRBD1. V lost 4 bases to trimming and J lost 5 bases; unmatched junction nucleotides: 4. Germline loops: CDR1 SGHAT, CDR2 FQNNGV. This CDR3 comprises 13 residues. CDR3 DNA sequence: TGTGCCAGCAGCTCGGACAGGGCGCACGAGCAGTACTTC. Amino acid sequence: CASSSDRAHEQYF.

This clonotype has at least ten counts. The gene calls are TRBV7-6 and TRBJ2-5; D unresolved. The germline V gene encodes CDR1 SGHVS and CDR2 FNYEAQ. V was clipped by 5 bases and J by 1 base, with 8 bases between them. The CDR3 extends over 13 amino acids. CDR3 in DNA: TGTGCCAGCAGCCCAGGTTTCCAAGAGACCCAGTACTTC. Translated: CASSPGFQETQYF.

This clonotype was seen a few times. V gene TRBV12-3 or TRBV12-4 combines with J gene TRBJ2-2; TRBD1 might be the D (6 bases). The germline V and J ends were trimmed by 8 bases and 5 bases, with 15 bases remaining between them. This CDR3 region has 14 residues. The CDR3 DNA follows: TGTGCCAGCTACGGGACACGGAAAACCGGGGAGCTGTTTTTT. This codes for CASYGTRKTGELFF.

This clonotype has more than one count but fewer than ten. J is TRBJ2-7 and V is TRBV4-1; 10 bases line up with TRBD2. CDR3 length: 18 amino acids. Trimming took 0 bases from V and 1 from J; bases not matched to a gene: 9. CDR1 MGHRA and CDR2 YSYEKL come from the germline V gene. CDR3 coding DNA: TGCGCCAGCAGCCAAGATACCCTAGCGGGAGAAGTTTCCTACGAGCAGTACTTC. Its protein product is CASSQDTLAGEVSYEQYF.

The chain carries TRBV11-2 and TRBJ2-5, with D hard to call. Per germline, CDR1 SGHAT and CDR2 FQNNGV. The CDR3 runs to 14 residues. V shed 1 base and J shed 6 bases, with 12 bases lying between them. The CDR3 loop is CASSLALGLQTQYF. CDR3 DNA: TGTGCCAGCAGCTTAGCACTGGGTCTGCAGACCCAGTACTTC.

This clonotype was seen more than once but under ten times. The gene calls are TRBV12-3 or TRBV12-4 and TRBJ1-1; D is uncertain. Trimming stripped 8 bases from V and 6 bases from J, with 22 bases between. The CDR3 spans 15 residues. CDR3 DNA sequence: TGTGCCAGCGTACCCTTTTTGGGAGTGGACGCTGAAGCTTTCTTT. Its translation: CASVPFLGVDAEAFF.

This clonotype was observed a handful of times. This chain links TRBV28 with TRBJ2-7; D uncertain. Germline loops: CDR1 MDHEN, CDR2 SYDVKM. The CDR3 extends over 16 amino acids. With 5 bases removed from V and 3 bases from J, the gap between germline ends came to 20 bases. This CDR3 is CASSEGLWGTDYEQYF. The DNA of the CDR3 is TGTGCCAGCAGTGAAGGTTTATGGGGAACTGACTACGAGCAGTACTTC. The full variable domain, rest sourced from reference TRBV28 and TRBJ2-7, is DVKVTQSSRYLVKRTGEKVFLECVQDMDHENMFWYRQDPGLGLRLIYFSYDVKMKEKGDIPEGYSVSREKKERFSLILESASTNQTSMYLCASSEGLWGTDYEQYFGPGTRLTVT.

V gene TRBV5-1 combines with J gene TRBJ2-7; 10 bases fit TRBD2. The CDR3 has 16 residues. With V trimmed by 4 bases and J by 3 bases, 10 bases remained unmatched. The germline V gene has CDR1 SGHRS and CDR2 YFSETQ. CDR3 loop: CASSPRGKREGYEQYF. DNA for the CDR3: TGCGCCAGCAGCCCCCGGGGAAAGCGGGAGGGCTACGAGCAGTACTTC.

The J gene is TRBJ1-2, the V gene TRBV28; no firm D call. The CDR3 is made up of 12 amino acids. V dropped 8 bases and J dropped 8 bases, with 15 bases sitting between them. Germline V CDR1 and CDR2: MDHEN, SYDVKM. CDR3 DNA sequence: TGTGCCAGCGGACTTGGGGTCCTCGGCTACACCTTC. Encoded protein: CASGLGVLGYTF.

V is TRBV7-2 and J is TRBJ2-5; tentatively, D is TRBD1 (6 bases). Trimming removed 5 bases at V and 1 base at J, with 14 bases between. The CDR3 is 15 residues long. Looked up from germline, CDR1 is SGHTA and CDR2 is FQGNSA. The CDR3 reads CASSLQTGRQETQYF. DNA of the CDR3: TGTGCCAGCAGCCTTCAGACAGGCCGCCAAGAGACCCAGTACTTC.

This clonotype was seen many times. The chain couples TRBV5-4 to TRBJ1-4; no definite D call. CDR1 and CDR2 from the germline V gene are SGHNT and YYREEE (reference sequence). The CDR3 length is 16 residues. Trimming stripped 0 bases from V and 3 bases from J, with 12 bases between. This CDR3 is CASSLDGMASNEKLFF. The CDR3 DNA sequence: TGTGCCAGCAGCTTGGATGGGATGGCCTCTAATGAAAAACTGTTTTTT.

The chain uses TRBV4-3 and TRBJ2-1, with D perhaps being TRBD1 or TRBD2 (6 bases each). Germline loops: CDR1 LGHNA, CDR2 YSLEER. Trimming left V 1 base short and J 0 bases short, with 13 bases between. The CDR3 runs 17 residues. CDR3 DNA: TGCGCCAGCAGCCAAGGAGTCGGGGGCCTCTCCTACAATGAGCAGTTCTTC. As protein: CASSQGVGGLSYNEQFF.

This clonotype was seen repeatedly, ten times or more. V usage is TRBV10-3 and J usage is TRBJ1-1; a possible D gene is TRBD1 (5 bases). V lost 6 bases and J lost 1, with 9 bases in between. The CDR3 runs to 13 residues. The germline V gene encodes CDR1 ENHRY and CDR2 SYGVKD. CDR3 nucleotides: TGTGCCATCAGATCCACAGGGAACACTGAAGCTTTCTTT. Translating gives CAIRSTGNTEAFF.